A selection of T cell receptor beta chains follows, all from one sample in a study of blood T cell repertoires in COVID-19. This table comes from immunoSEQ multiplex PCR, and its TCRdb copy is limited to in-frame clones, with some not included. The table has 95,000 to 150,000 clones, approximately 81% seen once. The sequenced sample was peripheral blood. The receptors were sampled from a woman aged 45-60 years with acute or convalescent COVID-19. CDR3s include the opening cysteine and the closing phenylalanine or tryptophan. A D gene is named only where the DNA matches it firmly. Size values are once, few and many counts, or a class for expanded clones, and some rows have none.

V gene: TRBV6-4
D gene: .
J gene: TRBJ2-3
clone size: .
CDR3 protein: CASSDSGGSTDTQYF
CDR3 DNA: TGTGCCAGCAGTGACTCTGGCGGAAGCACAGATACGCAGTATTTT

V gene: TRBV5-4
D gene: TRBD2
J gene: TRBJ2-7
clone size: .
CDR3 protein: CASSARTSGAYEQYF
CDR3 DNA: TGTGCCAGCAGCGCTCGGACTAGCGGGGCCTACGAGCAGTACTTC

V gene: TRBV4-2
D gene: .
J gene: TRBJ1-4
clone size: once
CDR3 protein: CASSQDEGYNEKLFF
CDR3 DNA: TGTGCCAGCAGCCAAGATGAGGGATACAATGAAAAACTGTTTTTT

V gene: TRBV2
D gene: TRBD1
J gene: TRBJ2-7
clone size: .
CDR3 protein: CASSEADREAYEQYF
CDR3 DNA: TGTGCCAGCAGTGAGGCGGACAGGGAGGCCTACGAGCAGTACTTC

V gene: TRBV7-9
D gene: TRBD1
J gene: TRBJ2-7
clone size: .
CDR3 protein: CASSLPQGVSPTYEQYF
CDR3 DNA: TGTGCCAGCAGCTTACCTCAGGGGGTCTCGCCAACCTACGAGCAGTACTTC

V gene: TRBV7-9
D gene: .
J gene: TRBJ2-5
clone size: .
CDR3 protein: CASSLGDLQGETQYF
CDR3 DNA: TGTGCCAGCAGCTTAGGCGACCTACAGGGAGAGACCCAGTACTTC

V gene: TRBV4-1
D gene: .
J gene: TRBJ1-2
clone size: .
CDR3 protein: CASSQDEASNYGYTF
CDR3 DNA: TGCGCCAGCAGCCAAGATGAGGCCAGTAACTATGGCTACACCTTC

V gene: TRBV9
D gene: TRBD2
J gene: TRBJ2-1
clone size: .
CDR3 protein: CASSEGSGAHYNEQFF
CDR3 DNA: TGTGCCAGCAGCGAGGGTAGCGGGGCCCACTACAATGAGCAGTTCTTC

V gene: TRBV18
D gene: .
J gene: TRBJ1-2
clone size: .
CDR3 protein: CASSPRQSQANYGYTF
CDR3 DNA: TGTGCCAGCTCACCCAGACAGAGTCAAGCTAACTATGGCTACACCTTC

V gene: TRBV6-9
D gene: .
J gene: TRBJ1-2
clone size: once
CDR3 protein: CASRFTHRRGGPDYGYTF
CDR3 DNA: TGTGCCAGCAGGTTCACCCACCGTAGGGGGGGCCCTGATTATGGCTACACCTTC

V gene: TRBV28
D gene: TRBD1
J gene: TRBJ1-2
clone size: .
CDR3 protein: CASSRGQGYTF
CDR3 DNA: TGTGCCAGCAGTAGGGGACAGGGCTACACCTTC

V gene: TRBV9
D gene: .
J gene: TRBJ2-7
clone size: .
CDR3 protein: CASSVDQGYEQYF
CDR3 DNA: TGTGCCAGCAGCGTAGATCAGGGCTACGAGCAGTACTTC

V gene: TRBV5-1
D gene: TRBD1
J gene: TRBJ1-4
clone size: few
CDR3 protein: CASSPRDSLNEKLFF
CDR3 DNA: TGCGCCAGCAGCCCGAGGGACAGCCTTAATGAAAAACTGTTTTTT

V gene: TRBV19
D gene: .
J gene: TRBJ2-1
clone size: .
CDR3 protein: CASSTSAYNEQFF
CDR3 DNA: TGTGCCAGTAGTACTAGCGCCTACAATGAGCAGTTCTTC

V gene: TRBV28
D gene: .
J gene: TRBJ2-5
clone size: few
CDR3 protein: CASRPPGSETQYF
CDR3 DNA: TGTGCCAGCCGACCACCAGGGTCGGAGACCCAGTACTTC

V gene: TRBV10-3
D gene: TRBD1
J gene: TRBJ2-5
clone size: .
CDR3 protein: CAISESTGKTETQYF
CDR3 DNA: TGTGCCATCAGTGAGTCGACAGGGAAAACGGAGACCCAGTACTTC

V gene: TRBV2
D gene: .
J gene: TRBJ2-6
clone size: once
CDR3 protein: CASNGAGSGANVLTF
CDR3 DNA: TGTGCCAGCAATGGGGCCGGGTCTGGGGCCAACGTCCTGACTTTC

V gene: TRBV28
D gene: .
J gene: TRBJ2-1
clone size: .
CDR3 protein: CASSRIQGNNEQFF
CDR3 DNA: TGTGCCAGCAGCCGCATACAGGGAAACAATGAGCAGTTCTTC

V gene: TRBV11-2
D gene: .
J gene: TRBJ2-7
clone size: few
CDR3 protein: CASTRDIYEQYF
CDR3 DNA: TGTGCCAGCACCCGCGACATCTACGAGCAGTACTTC

V gene: TRBV30
D gene: TRBD2
J gene: TRBJ2-1
clone size: .
CDR3 protein: CAWSVLAGGYNEQFF
CDR3 DNA: TGTGCCTGGAGCGTACTAGCGGGGGGCTACAATGAGCAGTTCTTC

V gene: TRBV11-2
D gene: TRBD2
J gene: TRBJ2-1
clone size: few
CDR3 protein: CASSRTSGGYNEQFF
CDR3 DNA: TGTGCCAGCAGCCGGACTAGCGGGGGGTACAATGAGCAGTTCTTC

V gene: TRBV4-1
D gene: .
J gene: TRBJ1-3
clone size: .
CDR3 protein: CASSPVGSGNTIYF
CDR3 DNA: TGCGCCAGCAGCCCGGTCGGCTCTGGAAACACCATATATTTT

V gene: TRBV4-1
D gene: .
J gene: TRBJ2-7
clone size: .
CDR3 protein: CASSQVFTAGLSYEQYF
CDR3 DNA: TGCGCCAGCAGCCAAGTCTTTACAGCCGGACTCTCCTACGAGCAGTACTTC

V gene: TRBV19
D gene: .
J gene: TRBJ1-2
clone size: .
CDR3 protein: CASSPGGVLQYGYTF
CDR3 DNA: TGTGCCAGTAGTCCCGGAGGAGTTCTGCAGTATGGCTACACCTTC

V gene: TRBV5-4
D gene: .
J gene: TRBJ1-4
clone size: .
CDR3 protein: CASSLKQGNEKLFF
CDR3 DNA: TGTGCCAGCAGCTTGAAACAGGGAAATGAAAAACTGTTTTTT

V gene: TRBV10-2
D gene: .
J gene: TRBJ1-2
clone size: few
CDR3 protein: CASRDQVLIGGYTF
CDR3 DNA: TGCGCCAGCAGAGATCAGGTGCTAATCGGAGGCTACACCTTC

V gene: TRBV2
D gene: .
J gene: TRBJ1-5
clone size: .
CDR3 protein: CASSDDRLVQPQHF
CDR3 DNA: TGTGCCAGCAGTGATGACAGGCTGGTGCAGCCCCAGCATTTT

V gene: TRBV3-1/TRBV3-2
D gene: TRBD2
J gene: TRBJ2-3
clone size: .
CDR3 protein: CASSQDSSGSIFTTDTQYF
CDR3 DNA: TGTGCCAGCAGCCAAGATTCGAGCGGGAGCATTTTCACAACAGATACGCAGTATTTT

V gene: TRBV19
D gene: TRBD1
J gene: TRBJ2-2
clone size: .
CDR3 protein: CASSPLGQENTGELFF
CDR3 DNA: TGTGCCAGTAGCCCTCTCGGACAGGAGAACACCGGGGAGCTGTTTTTT

V gene: TRBV11-2
D gene: TRBD1
J gene: TRBJ2-7
clone size: .
CDR3 protein: CASSQLPGQGNPYEQYF
CDR3 DNA: TGTGCCAGCAGCCAACTTCCGGGACAGGGAAATCCGTACGAGCAGTACTTC

V gene: TRBV29-1
D gene: .
J gene: TRBJ1-2
clone size: many
CDR3 protein: CSVPRQELAYGYTF
CDR3 DNA: TGCAGCGTGCCCCGACAGGAACTGGCTTATGGCTACACCTTC

V gene: TRBV2
D gene: .
J gene: TRBJ1-6
clone size: .
CDR3 protein: CASTAGAGTPLHF
CDR3 DNA: TGTGCCAGCACGGCGGGCGCGGGAACACCCCTCCACTTT

V gene: TRBV27
D gene: .
J gene: TRBJ2-1
clone size: .
CDR3 protein: CASSATGTSYSYNEQFF
CDR3 DNA: TGTGCCAGCAGTGCGACCGGGACATCATACTCCTACAATGAGCAGTTCTTC

V gene: TRBV5-1
D gene: .
J gene: TRBJ1-4
clone size: .
CDR3 protein: CASTTVPGGNEKLFF
CDR3 DNA: TGCGCCAGCACGACGGTTCCTGGGGGCAATGAAAAACTGTTTTTT

V gene: TRBV5-1
D gene: TRBD2
J gene: TRBJ2-1
clone size: few
CDR3 protein: CASSGSGDDNEQFF
CDR3 DNA: TGCGCCAGCAGCGGTAGCGGGGATGACAATGAGCAGTTCTTC

V gene: TRBV19
D gene: .
J gene: TRBJ2-3
clone size: .
CDR3 protein: CASTPRGDRYTQYF
CDR3 DNA: TGTGCCAGTACCCCTCGCGGAGACCGGTATACGCAGTATTTT

V gene: TRBV2
D gene: TRBD2
J gene: TRBJ2-5
clone size: .
CDR3 protein: CASSWLSLAGEETQYF
CDR3 DNA: TGTGCCAGCAGTTGGCTCTCATTAGCGGGAGAGGAGACCCAGTACTTC

V gene: TRBV5-1
D gene: TRBD1
J gene: TRBJ1-6
clone size: .
CDR3 protein: CASSLGGQGWSPLHF
CDR3 DNA: TGCGCCAGCAGCTTGGGGGGACAGGGGTGGTCACCCCTCCACTTT

V gene: TRBV11-3
D gene: TRBD2
J gene: TRBJ2-5
clone size: .
CDR3 protein: CASSLHAGGGETQYF
CDR3 DNA: TGTGCCAGCAGCTTACACGCGGGAGGTGGAGAGACCCAGTACTTC

V gene: TRBV28
D gene: .
J gene: TRBJ2-7
clone size: .
CDR3 protein: CASSPFLWSDSSEQYF
CDR3 DNA: TGTGCCAGCAGTCCCTTCCTTTGGTCAGACTCATCCGAGCAGTACTTC

V gene: TRBV7-6
D gene: TRBD1
J gene: TRBJ1-3
clone size: .
CDR3 protein: CASSSTGNFAGNTIYF
CDR3 DNA: TGTGCCAGCAGCTCGACAGGGAATTTTGCTGGAAACACCATATATTTT

V gene: TRBV5-6
D gene: .
J gene: TRBJ2-3
clone size: .
CDR3 protein: CASSLGQGKLDTQYF
CDR3 DNA: TGTGCCAGCAGCTTGGGCCAGGGGAAGCTAGATACGCAGTATTTT

V gene: TRBV5-1
D gene: .
J gene: TRBJ1-4
clone size: .
CDR3 protein: CASSLGGAANEKLFF
CDR3 DNA: TGCGCCAGCAGCTTGGGCGGCGCAGCTAATGAAAAACTGTTTTTT

V gene: TRBV5-1
D gene: TRBD1
J gene: TRBJ2-7
clone size: .
CDR3 protein: CASSPRQGTTYEQYF
CDR3 DNA: TGCGCCAGCAGCCCTAGACAGGGGACGACCTACGAGCAGTACTTC